A selection of T cell receptor beta chains follows, all from one sample in a study of T cell repertoires in cytomegalovirus infection. TCRdb used MiXCR to reprocess the reads, holding one entry per CDR3 protein. This repertoire shows about 440,000 distinct CDR3 sequences, approximately 31% found once; its top ten account for approximately 15%. Sequenced: PBMCs. Every receptor here comes from a human donor in good health (CMV status not recorded). Some clones in this sample may be carry-over from other donors' samples. Both conserved end residues are part of each CDR3. D genes are given only for firm matches. Where a row states a size, it is once, few, many or the class of an expanded clone; other rows omit it.

TGTGCCAGCAGAACACTCATGAACACTGAAGCTTTCTTT,CASRTLMNTEAFF,NA,many,TRBV25-1,TRBJ1-1
TGTGCCAGCAGCTTTGGCAGAGAGACCTACGAGCAGTACTTC,CASSFGRETYEQYF,NA,many,TRBV7-6,TRBJ2-7
TGTGCCAGCAGCTTCCAGCGGCGGGGGGGCGGGGAGACCCCGTCCTTC,CASSFQRRGGGETPSF,TRBD2,NA,TRBV7-2,TRBJ2-5
TGTGCCAGCAGTTCCCGATCAACAGTCCCAACAGGGAATACGCAGTATTTT,CASSSRSTVPTGNTQYF,NA,NA,TRBV28,TRBJ2-3
TGCAGTGCTAGAGATAGACAGGGGGCATATCAGCCCCAGCATTTT,CSARDRQGAYQPQHF,TRBD1,NA,TRBV20-1,TRBJ1-5
TGTGCCACCAGTGACCACAGCGGGGGGCTGAGCTCCTACAATGAGCAGTTCTTC,CATSDHSGGLSSYNEQFF,TRBD2,few,TRBV24-1,TRBJ2-1
TGTGCCAGCAGTCCCGGGACACTCTCCTACGAGCAGTACTTC,CASSPGTLSYEQYF,NA,NA,TRBV12-3/TRBV12-4,TRBJ2-7
TGTGCCAGCAGTGAAAGGGGCGGACGTCAAGATACGCAGTATTTT,CASSERGGRQDTQYF,NA,NA,TRBV6-1,TRBJ2-3
TGTGCCAGCAGTGATCTCTTGTGGGATACCTACGAGCAGTACTTC,CASSDLLWDTYEQYF,NA,many,TRBV6-6,TRBJ2-7
TGTGCCACCAGTAGGGCAGGGGCTGGGGCCAACGTCCTGACTTTC,CATSRAGAGANVLTF,NA,NA,TRBV24-1,TRBJ2-6
TGTGCCAGCAGTACTACAGGAAGGGACAGCTCCTACGAGCAGTACTTC,CASSTTGRDSSYEQYF,TRBD1,few,TRBV28,TRBJ2-7
TGCGCCAGCAGCCACGCCGGGACAGGGAACACTGAAGCTTTCTTT,CASSHAGTGNTEAFF,TRBD1,once,TRBV4-1,TRBJ1-1
TGTGCCTGGATGGGACAGGATTCCTCCTACGAGCAGTACTTC,CAWMGQDSSYEQYF,TRBD1,NA,TRBV30,TRBJ2-7
TGTGCCAGCAGCTTATGGGGACAGGGGATAGTCTACGAGCAGTACTTC,CASSLWGQGIVYEQYF,TRBD1,NA,TRBV7-8,TRBJ2-7
TGTGCCAGCAGCCACCCTGGGCCGGGGACTTATGAGCAGTTCTTC,CASSHPGPGTYEQFF,NA,few,TRBV28,TRBJ2-1
TGTGCCAGCAGCACACTCATGAACACTGAAGCTTTCTTT,CASSTLMNTEAFF,NA,NA,TRBV6-1,TRBJ1-1
TGTGCCATCAGTGCTCAGGAGTACTACGAGCAGTACTTC,CAISAQEYYEQYF,NA,few,TRBV10-3,TRBJ2-7
TGTGCCAGCAGTTACTCGACGGGGGGCGACGAGCAGTACTTC,CASSYSTGGDEQYF,NA,NA,TRBV6-5,TRBJ2-7
TGTGCCAGCAGTAACCGGGGATATAGCAATCAGCCCCAGCATTTT,CASSNRGYSNQPQHF,NA,NA,TRBV12-3/TRBV12-4,TRBJ1-5
TGTGCCAGTAGTAGGGTACAGGGGCGCACTGAAGCTTTCTTT,CASSRVQGRTEAFF,TRBD1,few,TRBV19,TRBJ1-1
TGCGCCAGCATCGAGGGACAGATCGACAACTATGGCTACACCTTC,CASIEGQIDNYGYTF,TRBD1,NA,TRBV5-1,TRBJ1-2
TGCAGCGTGCAGGGGGGGCCGACCGCCGGAGAGACCCAGTACTTC,CSVQGGPTAGETQYF,NA,few,TRBV29-1,TRBJ2-5
TGTGCCAGCAGCTTACGGATAGACAGGGCGAACACTGAAGCTTTCTTT,CASSLRIDRANTEAFF,TRBD1,many,TRBV7-2,TRBJ1-1
TGTGCCAGCAGTCCTAGTCCGGGACAGGCGGTAAAACTGTTTTTT,CASSPSPGQAVKLFF,TRBD1,NA,TRBV28,TRBJ1-4
TGTGCCGGCAGCTTAGTGCAGGGTCGAGAGACCCAGTACTTC,CAGSLVQGRETQYF,NA,NA,TRBV11-2,TRBJ2-5
TGTGCCAGCAGGGAGTGGCTAGGCGTCGGAGAGACCCAGTACTTC,CASREWLGVGETQYF,NA,many,TRBV7-9,TRBJ2-5